What follows are 15 T cell receptor beta chains derived from one specimen sequenced in a study of blood T cell repertoires in COVID-19. Produced via immunoSEQ multiplex PCR; TCRdb's table is partial and in-frame only. The data contain 150,000 to 200,000 clones, 70% to 90% of them seen just once; the ten biggest clones take up approximately 23%. Sequencing was performed on PBMCs or T cells enriched from blood (not recorded which). The receptor source for this set is a woman in her 40s in a cohort exposed to, infected with or recovered from COVID-19 (not recorded which).

A word on this clone: Other DNA sequences in the sample encode the same CDR3. The chain couples TRBV11-2 to TRBJ1-1; tentative D call: TRBD1 (5 bases). The germline V and J ends were trimmed by 1 base and 2 bases, with 11 bases remaining between them. CDR1 SGHAT and CDR2 FQNNGV come from the germline V gene. The CDR3 loop spans 15 amino acids. The CDR3 sequence is CASSLVGQLNTEAFF. CDR3 sequence (DNA): TGTGCCAGCAGCTTAGTAGGACAATTAAACACTGAAGCTTTCTTT. Looking up the rest from reference TRBV11-2 and TRBJ1-1 gives the full variable domain: EAGVAQSPRYKIIEKRQSVAFWCNPISGHATLYWYQQILGQGPKLLIQFQNNGVVDDSQLPKDRFSAERLKGVDSTLKIQPAKLEDSAVYLCASSLVGQLNTEAFFGQGTRLTVV.

The chain employs TRBV28 and TRBJ1-4; 9 nucleotides agree with TRBD1. The V gene end was trimmed by 5 bases and the J gene end by 3 bases; junction bases not matched to a gene: 16. Germline-derived CDR1 and CDR2 are MDHEN and SYDVKM. This CDR3 contains 19 residues. In DNA, the CDR3 is TGTGCCAGCAGTCGAAGGACAGGGGCAGGCTACGGGGCTAATGAAAAACTGTTTTTT. It yields the protein CASSRRTGAGYGANEKLFF.

The V call is TRBV6-5, the J call TRBJ2-1, with TRBD1 matching over 7 bases. This CDR3 is built from 14 residues. Germline V gene sequence: CDR1 MNHEY, CDR2 SVGAGI. Losses at the gene ends were 2 bases for V and 9 bases for J; bases not matched to a gene: 7. CDR3: CASSYQGQGVEQFF. The CDR3 DNA reads as TGTGCCAGCAGTTACCAGGGCCAGGGGGTTGAGCAGTTCTTC.

This clone was counted a few times. This chain connects TRBV6-1 to TRBJ2-5, with D possibly being TRBD2 (6 bases). Trimming removed 3 bases from V and 0 bases from J, with 17 bases in between. Per the germline V gene, CDR1 is MNHNS and CDR2 is SASEGT. This CDR3 is 17 amino acids long. The CDR3 sequence: CASSEGGSGPYQETQYF. The CDR3 DNA sequence: TGTGCCAGCAGTGAGGGGGGTAGCGGCCCGTACCAAGAGACCCAGTACTTC.

J is TRBJ2-7 and V is TRBV27; 9 bases map to TRBD2. The V segment lost 6 bases and the J segment 2 bases; nucleotides outside the gene matches: 14. CDR1 and CDR2 from the germline V gene are MNHEY and SMNVEV (reference sequence). The CDR3 is 17 residues long. The CDR3, as DNA: TGTGCCAGCAGCCAAAGGGCTAGCGGGGATTCAGCCTACGAGCAGTACTTC. Protein product: CASSQRASGDSAYEQYF.

The chain combines TRBV18 with TRBJ1-3; 7 nucleotides line up with TRBD1. The germline gives CDR1 KGHSH, CDR2 LQKENI. This CDR3 spans 16 amino acids. J was trimmed by 2 bases and V by 3 bases; bases with no gene match: 7. CDR3 protein: CASSPLGTAAGNTIYF. DNA of the CDR3: TGTGCCAGCTCACCCCTAGGGACAGCCGCTGGAAACACCATATATTTT.

This clone was detected a few times. The chain carries TRBV19 and TRBJ2-7; TRBD2 might be the D (5 bases). The CDR3 is 15 amino acids. From germline, CDR1 is LNHDA and CDR2 SQIVND (reference sequence). V was trimmed by 6 bases and J by 2 bases, leaving 17 bases between them. CDR3 in amino acids: CASSLEADVPYEQYF. CDR3 coding DNA: TGTGCCAGTAGCCTGGAGGCAGACGTTCCCTACGAGCAGTACTTC.

This chain uses TRBV4-1 with TRBJ1-3; unclear D gene. Germline CDR1 reads MGHRA; CDR2 reads YSYEKL. Trimming shortened V by 1 base and J by 0 bases, and 7 bases separated the two germline ends. CDR3 size: 15 residues. For the CDR3, the DNA is TGCGCCAGCAGCCAAGTCGTCTACTCTGGAAACACCATATATTTT. This gives the protein CASSQVVYSGNTIYF.

This chain uses TRBV4-1 with TRBJ2-1, with 11 bases lining up with TRBD2. Germline V lookup: CDR1 MGHRA, CDR2 YSYEKL. V lost 3 bases and J lost 9; bases outside the gene matches: 10. The length of the CDR3 is 16 residues. In DNA form, the CDR3 reads TGCGCCAGCAGCCACCGTAGCGGGGGGGCAGGGAGTGAGCAGTTCTTC. Its protein is CASSHRSGGAGSEQFF.

The chain carries TRBV4-1 and TRBJ1-4; the D gene is possibly TRBD1 (5 bases). Germline V gene sequence: CDR1 MGHRA, CDR2 YSYEKL. The CDR3 covers 14 residues. With 4 bases removed from V and 8 bases from J, the gap between germline ends came to 14 bases. The CDR3 reads CASSPTRGDEKLFF. Written as DNA, the CDR3 is TGCGCCAGCAGCCCGACACGGGGGGACGAAAAACTGTTTTTT.

This chain uses TRBV5-1 with TRBJ1-2; 8 positions agree with TRBD1. Germline V lookup: CDR1 SGHRS, CDR2 YFSETQ. Trimming at V came to 2 bases and at J to 7 bases, leaving 10 bases not matched to a gene. This CDR3 spans 15 amino acids. The CDR3 DNA reads TGCGCCAGCAGCTTTTGGGGACAGGAATCGGGTGGCTACACCTTC. It yields the protein CASSFWGQESGGYTF.

This clone occurred once. This chain connects TRBV11-3 to TRBJ2-1, with a weak D call TRBD2 (6 bases). Deletions cut 10 bases from V and 2 bases from J, with 18 bases between. The length of the CDR3 is 15 residues. The germline V gene has CDR1 SGHNT and CDR2 YENEEA. Here the CDR3 DNA reads TGTGCCACCAATCCTGGCGGGACCACCTACAATGAGCAGTTCTTC. Residues: CATNPGGTTYNEQFF. The full variable domain, rest sourced from reference TRBV11-3 and TRBJ2-1, is EAGVVQSPRYKIIEKKQPVAFWCNPISGHNTLYWYLQNLGQGPELLIRYENEEAVDDSQLPKDRFSAERLKGVDSTLKIQPAELGDSAVYLCATNPGGTTYNEQFFGPGTRLTVL.

V usage is TRBV28 and J usage is TRBJ2-2, with D possibly matching TRBD1 (5 bases). The CDR3 totals 15 residues. V was shortened by 7 bases and J by 1 base, with 13 bases between the two germline ends. The germline V gene encodes CDR1 MDHEN and CDR2 SYDVKM. The CDR3 protein is CASTKVQGNTGELFF. The DNA for the CDR3 is TGTGCCAGCACCAAGGTCCAGGGGAACACCGGGGAGCTGTTTTTT. The entire variable domain, with the rest obtained from reference TRBV28 and TRBJ2-2, is as follows: DVKVTQSSRYLVKRTGEKVFLECVQDMDHENMFWYRQDPGLGLRLIYFSYDVKMKEKGDIPEGYSVSREKKERFSLILESASTNQTSMYLCASTKVQGNTGELFFGEGSRLTVL.

V gene TRBV5-1 combines with J gene TRBJ1-4, with TRBD1 matching over 7 bases. V lost 3 bases and J lost 4; bases outside the gene matches: 3. The CDR3 contains 14 residues. Germline V gene lookup returns CDR1 SGHRS and CDR2 YFSETQ. CDR3 sequence: CASSSTGNNEKLFF. The CDR3 coding sequence is TGCGCCAGCAGCTCGACAGGGAATAATGAAAAACTGTTTTTT.

The rearrangement joins TRBV6-5 to TRBJ2-7; 12 bases fit TRBD2. The CDR3 is 15 amino acids. V lost 6 bases, J lost 4 bases, and 7 bases stayed unmatched. The germline gives CDR1 MNHEY, CDR2 SVGAGI. The CDR3 DNA reads as TGTGCCAGCAGCTACAGACTAGCGGGAGCATACGAGCAGTACTTC. Its translation: CASSYRLAGAYEQYF.